The T cell receptor beta chain described here comes from a study of cytomegalovirus exposure and HLA in healthy donors. This clone appeared a few times. Germline assignment: CDR1 SEHNR and CDR2 FQNEAQ (reference sequence). The CDR3 contains 14 residues. The V gene end was trimmed by 5 bases and the J gene end by 3 bases; junction bases not matched to a gene: 6. 13 Jbeta primers and 60 Vbeta primers were used for the PCR. Assay used: immunoSEQ multiplex PCR; TCRdb lists only in-frame clones, some missing. The repertoire consists of more than 110,000 clones, with approximately 80% occurring once and the leading ten covering around 2.4%.

V usage is TRBV7-9 and J usage is TRBJ1-2, with 7 bases identical to TRBD1. Sequencing used PBMCs. This sequence originates from a man in his fifties in good health and CMV-seronegative. The CDR3 bases are TGTGCCAGCAGCCCTGACAGGGTAGACTATGGCTACACCTTC. Its translation: CASSPDRVDYGYTF.